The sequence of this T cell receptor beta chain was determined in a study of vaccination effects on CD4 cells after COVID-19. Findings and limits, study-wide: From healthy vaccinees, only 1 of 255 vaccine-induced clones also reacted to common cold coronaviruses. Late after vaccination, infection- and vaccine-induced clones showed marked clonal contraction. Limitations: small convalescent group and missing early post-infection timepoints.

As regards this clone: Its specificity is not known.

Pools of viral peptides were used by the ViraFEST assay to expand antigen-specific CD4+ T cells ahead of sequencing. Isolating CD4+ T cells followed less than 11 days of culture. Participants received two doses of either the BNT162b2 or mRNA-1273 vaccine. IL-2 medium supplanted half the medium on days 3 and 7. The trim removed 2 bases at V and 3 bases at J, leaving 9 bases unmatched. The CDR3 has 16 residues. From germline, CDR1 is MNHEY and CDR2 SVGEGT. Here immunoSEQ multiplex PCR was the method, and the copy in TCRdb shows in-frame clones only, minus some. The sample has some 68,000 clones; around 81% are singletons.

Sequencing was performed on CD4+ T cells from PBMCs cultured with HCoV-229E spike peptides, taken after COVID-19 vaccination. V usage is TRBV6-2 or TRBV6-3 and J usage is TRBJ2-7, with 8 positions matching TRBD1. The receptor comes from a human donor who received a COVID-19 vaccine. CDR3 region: CASSYRLVQGVYEQYV. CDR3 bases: TGTGCCAGCAGTTACCGGTTGGTACAGGGGGTCTACGAGCAGTACGTC.